One and the same sample provided the 28 T cell receptor beta chains below, sequenced in a study of cytomegalovirus exposure and HLA in healthy donors. Primers for the PCR totalled 60 Vbeta and 13 Jbeta. Assay used: immunoSEQ multiplex PCR; TCRdb lists only in-frame clones, some missing. Of under 140,000 clones listed, about three quarters were seen once; the top ten hold 2.5% to 3.5%. The specimen sequenced was PBMCs. These receptors were collected from a woman aged 55-70 years in good health and CMV-seropositive.

In DNA form, the CDR3 reads TGTGCCAGCAGTTACTCGGGCCAGGGGACCTATGGCTACACCTTC. This codes for CASSYSGQGTYGYTF. The chain combines TRBV6-5 with TRBJ1-2, with D possibly being TRBD1 (6 bases). V lost 0 bases to trimming and J lost 4 bases, with 12 bases between them. Germline V lookup: CDR1 MNHEY, CDR2 SVGAGI. The CDR3 extends over 15 amino acids.

The chain employs TRBV10-3 and TRBJ2-5; D remains unclear. This CDR3 has 13 residues. Trimming took off 5 bases at V and 0 bases at J, with 7 bases between the two ends. The germline CDR1 and CDR2 sequences are ENHRY and SYGVKD. The CDR3 nucleotides are TGTGCCATCAGTATAGAGTACCAAGAGACCCAGTACTTC. It yields the protein CAISIEYQETQYF.

The rearrangement joins TRBV7-3 to TRBJ2-3; 13 nucleotides agree with TRBD2. V trimming: 5 bases; J trimming: 4 bases; junction bases outside the gene matches: 3. This CDR3 has 15 residues. In germline, CDR1 is SGHTA, CDR2 FQGTGA. The CDR3, as DNA: TGTGCCAGCAGCCGGACTAGCGGGAGCGCAGATACGCAGTATTTT. Translating it yields CASSRTSGSADTQYF.

The chain links TRBV6-5 to TRBJ2-1; the match to TRBD1 covers 9 bases. This CDR3 is 14 amino acids long. CDR1 MNHEY and CDR2 SVGAGI come from the germline V gene. Trimming at V came to 7 bases and at J to 4 bases, leaving 5 bases not matched to a gene. CDR3 bases: TGTGCCAGCAAAAGGACAGGGGAATACAATGAGCAGTTCTTC. Encoded protein: CASKRTGEYNEQFF.

V gene TRBV6-5 combines with J gene TRBJ1-2; the D is unclear. Trimming removed 2 bases at V and 0 bases at J, with 7 bases between. There are 14 residues in the CDR3. Per the germline V gene, CDR1 is MNHEY and CDR2 is SVGAGI. The CDR3 nucleotides read TGTGCCAGCAGTTACCTCGGGACTAACTATGGCTACACCTTC. Its translation is CASSYLGTNYGYTF.

This CDR3 is CATSTPGGNYGYTF. The CDR3 nucleotides are TGTGCCACCAGCACCCCGGGGGGTAACTATGGCTACACCTTC. The V call is TRBV15, the J call TRBJ1-2, with D perhaps matching TRBD1 (5 bases). The germline V gene encodes CDR1 LNHNV and CDR2 YYDKDF (reference sequence). The CDR3 length is 14 residues. V lost 4 bases and J lost 1, with 10 bases in between.

Only a few counts were recorded for this clone. J is TRBJ2-5 and V is TRBV27; 8 bases are shared with TRBD1. Per germline, CDR1 MNHEY and CDR2 SMNVEV (reference sequence). The CDR3 consists of 14 residues. The junction had 5 bases not matched to a gene; V was cut back by 7 bases and J by 1 base. The CDR3 DNA sequence: TGTGCCAGCAACCTCGACAGGGGCCAAGAGACCCAGTACTTC. Protein sequence: CASNLDRGQETQYF.

The chain employs TRBV6-5 and TRBJ2-5, with D perhaps matching TRBD2 (5 bases). Per the germline V gene, CDR1 is MNHEY and CDR2 is SVGAGI. This CDR3 spans 16 amino acids. Trimming removed 2 bases at V and 2 bases at J, with 15 bases between. The CDR3 bases are TGTGCCAGCAGTTACAACGGGGAAGCGGATCAAGAGACCCAGTACTTC. Its protein product is CASSYNGEADQETQYF.

The chain has TRBV11-2 and TRBJ2-7; TRBD2 agrees at 14 bases. Looked up from germline, CDR1 is SGHAT and CDR2 is FQNNGV. With 5 bases clipped from V and 5 bases from J, the junction kept 8 bases outside the gene matches. This CDR3 has 16 amino acids. In DNA, the CDR3 is TGTGCCAGCAGCACTTGGACTAGCGGGAGGTTCCACGAGCAGTACTTC. Translation gives CASSTWTSGRFHEQYF.

This CDR3 is CASKNEAGANVLTF. The CDR3, as DNA: TGTGCCAGCAAAAATGAGGCTGGGGCCAACGTCCTGACTTTC. J is TRBJ2-6 and V is TRBV9; D is unclear. V gave up 6 bases and J gave up 2 bases, with 9 bases separating them. The CDR3 length is 14 residues. Germline CDR1 reads SGDLS; CDR2 reads YYNGEE.

The count of this clone is one. The rearrangement uses TRBV5-5 and TRBJ1-1; 11 nucleotides agree with TRBD1. This CDR3 is built from 17 residues. V lost 3 bases to trimming and J lost 3 bases; unmatched junction nucleotides: 10. CDR1 SGHKS and CDR2 YYEKEE come from the germline V gene (reference sequence). The CDR3 DNA sequence: TGTGCCAGCAGCTCCAGAAGGGACAGGGGGGGTGACACTGAAGCTTTCTTT. Its protein product is CASSSRRDRGGDTEAFF. Variable domain in full (rest from reference TRBV5-5 and TRBJ1-1): DAGVTQSPTHLIKTRGQQVTLRCSPISGHKSVSWYQQVLGQGPQFIFQYYEKEERGRGNFPDRFSARQFPNYSSELNVNALLLGDSALYLCASSSRRDRGGDTEAFFGQGTRLTVV.

The chain links TRBV6-5 to TRBJ1-5, with D possibly matching TRBD1 (5 bases). Germline loops: CDR1 MNHEY, CDR2 SVGAGI. Trimming pared 2 bases from V and 7 bases from J, leaving 9 bases between. The CDR3 totals 13 residues. The CDR3 nucleotides read TGTGCCAGCAGTTACAGGGGCGGCCAGCCCCAGCATTTT. Residues: CASSYRGGQPQHF.

The chain couples TRBV7-9 to TRBJ2-5; 8 bases fit TRBD1. This CDR3 comprises 16 residues. CDR1 and CDR2 from the germline V gene are SEHNR and FQNEAQ (reference sequence). Losses at the gene ends were 5 bases for V and 3 bases for J; bases not matched to a gene: 11. The CDR3 nucleotides are TGTGCCAGCAGCCCCCCCAGGGGGCATTCAGAAGAGACCCAGTACTTC. This encodes CASSPPRGHSEETQYF.

The rearrangement uses TRBV5-1 and TRBJ2-2, with TRBD2 identical over 12 bases. This CDR3 comprises 17 residues. The germline CDR1 and CDR2 sequences are SGHRS and YFSETQ. The trim removed 0 bases at V and 4 bases at J, leaving 4 bases unmatched. CDR3 amino acids: CASSLEPSGRATGELFF. CDR3 nucleotide sequence: TGCGCCAGCAGCTTGGAGCCTAGCGGGAGGGCCACCGGGGAGCTGTTTTTT.

This clone was observed a handful of times. The chain links TRBV6-6 to TRBJ1-5; D might be TRBD1 (5 bases). There are 13 residues in the CDR3. The V end was cut by 5 bases, the J end by 3 bases, with 8 bases between. Germline-derived CDR1 and CDR2 are MNHNY and SVGAGI (reference sequence). This CDR3 is CASSIGHNQPQHF. The CDR3 nucleotides are TGTGCCAGCAGTATAGGACACAATCAGCCCCAGCATTTT.

V is TRBV7-9 and J is TRBJ2-3; D is unclear. Germline V lookup: CDR1 SEHNR, CDR2 FQNEAQ (reference sequence). V lost 7 bases and J 6 bases, leaving 17 bases between the germline ends. This CDR3 comprises 14 residues. CDR3 protein: CASTSGNRPDTQYF. In DNA, the CDR3 is TGTGCCAGCACCTCAGGCAATCGGCCGGATACGCAGTATTTT.

The chain employs TRBV4-1 and TRBJ2-3, with D possibly TRBD1 on 6 matching bases. The length of the CDR3 is 17 residues. V lost 9 bases and J lost 4, with 26 bases in between. Germline V gives CDR1 MGHRA, CDR2 YSYEKL. The CDR3 protein is CASSAGQSTYLADTQYF. The CDR3 nucleotides read TGCGCCAGTAGCGCCGGACAGTCGACGTATCTAGCAGATACGCAGTATTTT.

The V gene is TRBV7-9, the J gene TRBJ2-7; 8 bases line up with TRBD1. V shed 10 bases and J 0 bases; nucleotides not matched to a gene: 8. The CDR3 loop spans 14 amino acids. In germline, CDR1 is SEHNR, CDR2 FQNEAQ (reference sequence). Written as DNA, the CDR3 is TGTGCCATCGCGTGGACAGGGAGCTCCTACGAGCAGTACTTC. Its protein product is CAIAWTGSSYEQYF.

The J gene is TRBJ1-5, the V gene TRBV7-9; possibly TRBD1 for D (6 bases). Germline V gene lookup returns CDR1 SEHNR and CDR2 FQNEAQ (reference sequence). The CDR3 sequence is 14 residues long. Trimming shortened V by 2 bases and J by 5 bases, and 10 bases separated the two germline ends. The CDR3 spells CASSLKGEDQPQHF. CDR3 DNA sequence: TGTGCCAGCAGCTTAAAGGGGGAAGATCAGCCCCAGCATTTT.

In its sample, this clone was seen once. The chain combines TRBV11-2 with TRBJ1-2, with D tentatively TRBD1 (6 bases). Germline V gene lookup returns CDR1 SGHAT and CDR2 FQNNGV. CDR3 length: 14 amino acids. The germline V and J ends were trimmed by 5 bases and 3 bases, with 13 bases remaining between them. CDR3 sequence: CASSALAGDYGYTF. The CDR3 nucleotides are TGTGCCAGCAGCGCCCTCGCAGGGGACTATGGCTACACCTTC.

As concerns this clone: At one end the junction does not follow the germline gene, possibly because of a read error. This rearrangement joins TRBV7-9 to TRBJ2-7; 8 nucleotides line up with TRBD1. Germline lookup yields CDR1 SEHNR and CDR2 FQNEAQ (reference sequence). This CDR3 comprises 14 residues. The CDR3 DNA sequence: TGTTCCAGCAGCATAGGGACAGGCGGCTACGAGCAGTACTTC. It codes for CSSSIGTGGYEQYF. Together with reference TRBV7-9 and TRBJ2-7, the CDR3 gives the full variable domain: DTGVSQNPRHKITKRGQNVTFRCDPISEHNRLYWYRQTLGQGPEFLTYFQNEAQLEKSRLLSDRFSAERPKGSFSTLEIQRTEQGDSAMYLCSSSIGTGGYEQYFGPGTRLTVT.

The chain carries TRBV29-1 and TRBJ1-1; D is ambiguous. The V gene's germline CDR1 is SQVTM and CDR2 ANQGSEA. The CDR3 spans 14 residues. V dropped 3 bases and J dropped 4 bases, with 15 bases sitting between them. CDR3 coding DNA: TGCAGCGTTGACATCGGACTACCGAGCACTGAAGCTTTCTTT. Translating it yields CSVDIGLPSTEAFF.

This clone has just a few counts. The rearrangement uses TRBV4-2 and TRBJ1-6; D is undetermined. Germline V gives CDR1 LGHNA, CDR2 YNFKEQ. Trimming took off 1 base at V and 2 bases at J, with 6 bases between the two ends. This CDR3 region has 15 residues. The chain's CDR3 is CASSQGGTYNSPLHF. CDR3 sequence (DNA): TGTGCCAGCAGCCAAGGAGGCACCTATAATTCACCCCTCCACTTT.

The V gene is TRBV10-2, the J gene TRBJ2-5, with D tentatively TRBD2 (6 bases). The J call may be wrong; the DNA end is better matched by TRBJ2-7. Per germline, CDR1 WSHSY and CDR2 SAAADI. The CDR3 has 15 amino acids. In DNA form, the CDR3 reads TGCGCCAGCAGTGAGCCTTCGATGGGGGGATACGAGCAGTACTTC. Translating it yields CASSEPSMGGYEQYF.

This clone has just a few counts. V is TRBV7-9 and J is TRBJ2-7; TRBD2 aligns across 13 bases. CDR1 is SEHNR and CDR2 is FQNEAQ in the germline V gene (reference sequence). This CDR3 contains 16 residues. V lost 4 bases and J lost 0; bases outside the gene matches: 3. CDR3 bases: TGTGCCAGCAGCTATGGGACTAGCGGGGACTCCTACGAGCAGTACTTC. This codes for CASSYGTSGDSYEQYF.

The chain combines TRBV11-2 with TRBJ2-1; 14 bases fit TRBD2. The CDR3 totals 19 residues. Looked up from germline, CDR1 is SGHAT and CDR2 is FQNNGV. V lost 5 bases to trimming and J lost 0 bases; unmatched junction nucleotides: 9. The CDR3 DNA reads TGTGCCAGCAGCGTGCGTAGACTAGCGGGAGGGCCCTCCTACAATGAGCAGTTCTTC. Amino acid sequence: CASSVRRLAGGPSYNEQFF.

This clone was counted only a few times. The chain has TRBV2 and TRBJ1-3; unclear D gene. The CDR3 runs 14 residues. The germline V and J ends were trimmed by 7 bases and 2 bases, with 12 bases remaining between them. The germline CDR1 and CDR2 sequences are SNHLY and FYNNEI. The CDR3 bases are TGTGCCAGCACAGAAGAAAACACTGGAAACACCATATATTTT. Translated: CASTEENTGNTIYF.

The chain employs TRBV7-9 and TRBJ2-1; 8 positions match TRBD2. Trimming cost V 2 bases and J 2 bases; bases outside gene matches: 8. CDR3 length: 17 amino acids. The V gene's germline CDR1 is SEHNR and CDR2 FQNEAQ (reference sequence). The CDR3 here is CASSLPTSGSAYNEQFF. Written as DNA, the CDR3 is TGTGCCAGCAGCTTACCCACTAGCGGATCCGCCTACAATGAGCAGTTCTTC.